The 31 T cell receptor beta chains below were found in one sample sequenced in a study of T cell changes during pregnancy in multiple sclerosis. Here immunoSEQ multiplex PCR was the method, and the copy in TCRdb shows in-frame clones only, minus some. The sample carries approximately 69,000 clones, roughly 94% recorded once. Material: peripheral blood, obtained in the third trimester of pregnancy. The receptors were sampled from a female donor with multiple sclerosis, enrolled in a pregnancy study.

The chain's CDR3 is CASSYLLGGGTDTQYF. As DNA, the CDR3 is TGTGCCAGCAGTTACCTCTTAGGTGGAGGCACAGATACGCAGTATTTT. This rearrangement joins TRBV6-5 to TRBJ2-3; D not resolved. Germline V CDR1 and CDR2: MNHEY, SVGAGI. The CDR3 runs to 16 residues. Trimming shortened V by 2 bases and J by 1 base, and 13 bases separated the two germline ends.

The chain carries TRBV18 and TRBJ2-7; 8 positions agree with TRBD1. After removal of 3 bases from V and 5 bases from J, the junction contained 6 bases not matched to a gene. The CDR3 covers 14 residues. Germline loops: CDR1 KGHSH, CDR2 LQKENI. The CDR3 here is CASSPRDRRDEQYF. As DNA, the CDR3 is TGTGCCAGCTCACCCCGGGACAGGCGAGACGAGCAGTACTTC.

The CDR3 DNA is TGTGCCTGGAAACGGGGGGGGAACTATGGCTACACCTTC. This sequence encodes CAWKRGGNYGYTF. The V call is TRBV30, the J call TRBJ1-2, with TRBD1 as a possible D gene (5 bases). Germline CDR1 is GTSNPN and CDR2 is SVGIG (reference sequence). V was trimmed by 4 bases and J by 2 bases, leaving 11 bases between them. The CDR3 loop spans 13 amino acids.

The rearrangement uses TRBV7-2 and TRBJ2-1, with 8 bases identical to TRBD2. V was pared by 3 bases and J by 4 bases, with 5 bases of the junction left unmatched. The length of the CDR3 is 15 residues. Germline values: CDR1 SGHTA, CDR2 FQGNSA. The CDR3 nucleotides are TGTGCCAGCAGCTTGCCGGGGGGGTGGTACAATGAGCAGTTCTTC. Protein sequence: CASSLPGGWYNEQFF.

The chain has TRBV5-4 and TRBJ2-1; the D gene is possibly TRBD2 (6 bases). V lost 0 bases and J lost 5, with 18 bases in between. This CDR3 spans 17 amino acids. Germline V gene lookup returns CDR1 SGHNT and CDR2 YYREEE (reference sequence). As DNA, the CDR3 is TGTGCCAGCAGCTTGGGAGGCGGGACCGGCTGGAACAATGAGCAGTTCTTC. It is translated as CASSLGGGTGWNNEQFF.

The chain uses TRBV7-2 and TRBJ1-2, with 8 bases fitting TRBD1. Germline CDR1 is SGHTA and CDR2 is FQGNSA. The CDR3 extends over 17 amino acids. J lost 4 bases, V lost 4 bases, and 14 bases had no gene match. The CDR3 here is CASSSPRTGRGSYGYTF. CDR3 bases: TGTGCCAGCAGCTCCCCGCGGACAGGGAGGGGGTCCTATGGCTACACCTTC.

This rearrangement joins TRBV7-8 to TRBJ2-5; 9 bases are a match to TRBD2. Trimming at V came to 5 bases and at J to 1 base, leaving 8 bases not matched to a gene. The length of the CDR3 is 16 residues. The V gene's germline CDR1 is SGHVS and CDR2 FQNEAQ. Here the CDR3 reads CASSLEGRGGQETQYF. CDR3 DNA: TGTGCCAGCAGCCTCGAGGGGCGGGGGGGCCAAGAGACCCAGTACTTC.

The chain is built from TRBV19 and TRBJ2-2; D possibly corresponds to TRBD1 (5 bases). The CDR3 totals 15 residues. From germline, CDR1 is LNHDA and CDR2 SQIVND (reference sequence). V was trimmed by 2 bases and J by 4 bases, leaving 11 bases between them. CDR3 in amino acids: CASSIRGASTGELFF. CDR3 nucleotides: TGTGCCAGTAGTATAAGGGGCGCGAGCACCGGGGAGCTGTTTTTT.

The rearrangement uses TRBV7-8 and TRBJ2-7; no clear D gene. V lost 1 base and J lost 3, with 10 bases in between. The germline CDR1 and CDR2 sequences are SGHVS and FQNEAQ. This CDR3 comprises 14 residues. The CDR3 DNA reads as TGTGCCAGCAGCTTAGGTCAGACAAACTACGAGCAGTACTTC. Amino acid sequence: CASSLGQTNYEQYF.

The gene calls are TRBV18 and TRBJ2-5, with D unclear. Germline values: CDR1 KGHSH, CDR2 LQKENI. The CDR3 loop spans 11 amino acids. Trimming removed 3 bases from V and 5 bases from J, with 4 bases in between. CDR3 DNA: TGTGCCAGCTCACCGGAGGAGACCCAGTACTTC. Amino acids: CASSPEETQYF.

V and J are TRBV6-5 and TRBJ2-7, with TRBD1 matching over 7 bases. V gave up 6 bases and J gave up 4 bases; unmatched junction bases: 12. The germline gives CDR1 MNHEY, CDR2 SVGAGI. The CDR3 sequence is 15 residues long. CDR3 protein: CASSLTQQGSYEQYF. The CDR3 DNA reads TGTGCCAGCAGCCTTACACAACAGGGGTCATACGAGCAGTACTTC.

The chain joins TRBV5-5 to TRBJ1-2; a weak D match, TRBD1 (5 bases). The CDR3 consists of 16 residues. Trimming shortened V by 4 bases and J by 0 bases, and 16 bases separated the two germline ends. Germline assignment: CDR1 SGHKS and CDR2 YYEKEE (reference sequence). The CDR3 sequence is CASSPQRTTANYGYTF. In DNA, the CDR3 is TGTGCCAGCAGCCCCCAGAGGACAACAGCTAACTATGGCTACACCTTC.

The chain carries TRBV29-1 and TRBJ2-7, with D perhaps TRBD2 (5 bases). There are 13 residues in the CDR3. Germline V gene sequence: CDR1 SQVTM, CDR2 ANQGSEA. V shed 4 bases and J shed 3 bases, with 13 bases lying between them. The DNA of the CDR3 is TGCAGCGTTGCCCCGGGGTCACGCTACGAGCAGTACTTC. Translated: CSVAPGSRYEQYF.

This clone was seen a single time. The chain has TRBV11-1 and TRBJ1-1, with D uncertain. V was clipped by 2 bases and J by 4 bases, with 17 bases between them. This CDR3 is built from 16 residues. Germline loops: CDR1 SGHAT, CDR2 FQDESV (reference sequence). The CDR3: CASSLPDRVGGTEAFF. The DNA of the CDR3 is TGTGCCAGCAGCTTACCTGACCGGGTAGGAGGCACTGAAGCTTTCTTT.

This chain uses TRBV7-2 with TRBJ2-3; 9 bases are a match to TRBD2. J gave up 10 bases and V 1 base, and 9 bases lay outside the gene matches. The CDR3 is 15 amino acids. CDR1 SGHTA and CDR2 FQGNSA come from the germline V gene. CDR3 bases: TGTGCCAGCAGCTTAGAGGAGCGGGGGGCCGCTGCGCAGTATTTT. Protein sequence: CASSLEERGAAAQYF. The full variable domain, its missing parts supplied by reference TRBV7-2 and TRBJ2-3, is GAGVSQSPSNKVTEKGKDVELRCDPISGHTALYWYRQSLGQGLEFLIYFQGNSAPDKSGLPSDRFSAERTGGSVSTLTIQRTQQEDSAVYLCASSLEERGAAAQYFGPGTRLTVL.

The chain links TRBV7-2 to TRBJ2-2; TRBD2 aligns across 9 bases. Trimming cost V 0 bases and J 0 bases; bases outside gene matches: 5. The germline gives CDR1 SGHTA, CDR2 FQGNSA. The CDR3 runs 18 residues. The CDR3 spells CASSLAVAGAPNTGELFF. The CDR3 coding sequence is TGTGCCAGCAGCTTAGCGGTAGCGGGGGCGCCGAACACCGGGGAGCTGTTTTTT.

The genes are TRBV6-5 and TRBJ1-2, with TRBD1 matching over 7 bases. V lost 3 bases and J lost 9; bases outside the gene matches: 10. CDR1 MNHEY and CDR2 SVGAGI come from the germline V gene. The CDR3 covers 14 residues. CDR3: CASSYSTGTGSYTF. The CDR3 DNA sequence: TGTGCCAGCAGTTATTCGACAGGGACGGGGAGCTACACCTTC.

The V call is TRBV7-9, the J call TRBJ2-7; TRBD1 matches 8 bases. J lost 0 bases, V lost 3 bases, and 4 bases had no gene match. Germline V gene lookup returns CDR1 SEHNR and CDR2 FQNEAQ (reference sequence). CDR3 length equals 15 residues. As DNA, the CDR3 is TGTGCCAGCAGCTTTGACAGGGGAGGCTCCTACGAGCAGTACTTC. This translates into CASSFDRGGSYEQYF.

The V call is TRBV5-6, the J call TRBJ2-7; no clear D gene. Germline CDR1 and CDR2: SGHDT and YYEEEE. This CDR3 contains 11 residues. V was trimmed by 3 bases and J by 4 bases, leaving 5 bases between them. CDR3 sequence: CASSSVYEQYF. The CDR3 DNA follows: TGTGCCAGCAGCTCAGTGTACGAGCAGTACTTC.

The V call is TRBV4-3, the J call TRBJ1-1, with 7 bases identical to TRBD1. Germline-derived CDR1 and CDR2 are LGHNA and YSLEER. The CDR3 is 16 residues long. The V segment lost 3 bases and the J segment 1 base; nucleotides outside the gene matches: 8. The CDR3 sequence: CASSHFDRERNTEAFF. CDR3 coding DNA: TGCGCCAGCAGCCATTTCGACAGGGAAAGGAACACTGAAGCTTTCTTT.

The V call is TRBV5-1, the J call TRBJ2-3, with unresolved D. This CDR3 contains 14 residues. Germline V gene lookup returns CDR1 SGHRS and CDR2 YFSETQ. V was cut by 4 bases and J by 5 bases, with 14 bases left in between. The CDR3 DNA sequence: TGCGCCAGCAGCCCCAACCCTTCAGGAGATACGCAGTATTTT. It codes for CASSPNPSGDTQYF. Using reference TRBV5-1 and TRBJ2-3 for the parts outside the CDR3, the full variable domain is KAGVTQTPRYLIKTRGQQVTLSCSPISGHRSVSWYQQTPGQGLQFLFEYFSETQRNKGNFPGRFSGRQFSNSRSEMNVSTLELGDSALYLCASSPNPSGDTQYFGPGTRLTVL.

The chain has TRBV27 and TRBJ1-2; D uncertain. Germline CDR1 and CDR2: MNHEY and SMNVEV (reference sequence). With 6 bases removed from V and 4 bases from J, the gap between germline ends came to 15 bases. This CDR3 spans 14 amino acids. The CDR3, as DNA: TGTGCCAGCAGGATGCTAGGCCAGCCCTATGGCTACACCTTC. Translated: CASRMLGQPYGYTF.

The gene calls are TRBV7-2 and TRBJ2-1; TRBD2 aligns across 14 bases. The CDR3 loop spans 16 amino acids. The germline gives CDR1 SGHTA, CDR2 FQGNSA. Losses at the gene ends were 5 bases for V and 1 base for J; bases not matched to a gene: 1. This CDR3 reads CASSGLAGGSYNEQFF. The CDR3 DNA reads TGTGCCAGCAGCGGACTAGCGGGGGGTTCCTACAATGAGCAGTTCTTC. The full variable domain, in which reference TRBV7-2 and TRBJ2-1 provide the parts outside the CDR3, is GAGVSQSPSNKVTEKGKDVELRCDPISGHTALYWYRQSLGQGLEFLIYFQGNSAPDKSGLPSDRFSAERTGGSVSTLTIQRTQQEDSAVYLCASSGLAGGSYNEQFFGPGTRLTVL.

The rearrangement joins TRBV6-5 to TRBJ2-7; the match to TRBD2 covers 9 bases. This CDR3 is 14 amino acids long. Germline V gene data show CDR1 as MNHEY and CDR2 as SVGAGI. J gave up 4 bases and V 5 bases, and 6 bases lay outside the gene matches. In DNA, the CDR3 is TGTGCCAGCAGTGCGCGGGGGGGAATGTACGAGCAGTACTTC. It encodes CASSARGGMYEQYF.

The V call is TRBV7-3, the J call TRBJ2-7; 7 nucleotides agree with TRBD2. Unmatched junction bases numbered 4, after V lost 2 bases and J lost 6 bases. The CDR3 totals 13 residues. In germline, CDR1 is SGHTA, CDR2 FQGTGA. The CDR3 spells CASSLAGEVEQYF. Here the CDR3 DNA reads TGTGCCAGCAGCTTAGCGGGGGAAGTCGAGCAGTACTTC.

This clone was picked up a small number of times. The chain couples TRBV4-3 to TRBJ2-1; TRBD2 matches 7 bases. CDR1 and CDR2 from the germline V gene are LGHNA and YSLEER. V lost 0 bases, J lost 6 bases, and 8 bases stayed unmatched. The CDR3 sequence is 16 residues long. The CDR3 region is CASSQEYGGGANEQFF. CDR3 coding DNA: TGCGCCAGCAGCCAAGAGTACGGCGGGGGAGCCAATGAGCAGTTCTTC.

In its sample, this clone was seen once. The rearrangement joins TRBV6-4 to TRBJ1-2; 9 nucleotides match TRBD1. CDR3 length: 15 amino acids. J lost 8 bases, V lost 6 bases, and 13 bases had no gene match. Germline values: CDR1 MRHNA, CDR2 SNTAGT. The CDR3: CASRPGQGGIEGYTF. The CDR3 region has the DNA TGTGCCAGCAGACCGGGACAGGGAGGTATCGAGGGCTACACCTTC.

This chain connects TRBV9 to TRBJ2-2, with a tentative D call TRBD2 (6 bases). CDR3 size: 16 residues. Germline V gene lookup returns CDR1 SGDLS and CDR2 YYNGEE. The V end was cut by 3 bases, the J end by 4 bases, with 16 bases between. CDR3 nucleotide sequence: TGTGCCAGCAGCGACACTAGCTCTCCCGTCACCGGGGAGCTGTTTTTT. Translating it yields CASSDTSSPVTGELFF.

The chain employs TRBV4-1 and TRBJ1-2; D not certain. The CDR3 runs 12 residues. The V gene's germline CDR1 is MGHRA and CDR2 YSYEKL. Trimming removed 0 bases at V and 4 bases at J, with 3 bases between. CDR3 amino acids: CASSQEAYGYTF. The CDR3 coding sequence is TGCGCCAGCAGCCAAGAGGCCTATGGCTACACCTTC.

The chain links TRBV6-5 to TRBJ1-2; TRBD1 matches at 8 bases. With V trimmed by 6 bases and J by 3 bases, 3 bases remained unmatched. The CDR3 totals 13 residues. The V gene's germline CDR1 is MNHEY and CDR2 SVGAGI. The CDR3 spells CASRQQGDYGYTF. The CDR3 DNA is TGTGCCAGCAGACAACAGGGGGACTATGGCTACACCTTC.

The chain couples TRBV10-3 to TRBJ2-5; weak D call: TRBD1 (6 bases). CDR1 ENHRY and CDR2 SYGVKD come from the germline V gene. The CDR3 spans 14 residues. The germline V and J ends were trimmed by 4 bases and 7 bases, with 16 bases remaining between them. The CDR3 spells CAISATDRMGTQYF. The CDR3, as DNA: TGTGCCATCAGTGCGACCGACAGGATGGGGACCCAGTACTTC.